The 21 T cell receptor beta chains below were found in one sample sequenced in a study of T cell repertoires in cytomegalovirus infection. One entry per CDR3 protein results from TCRdb running MiXCR on the reads. This sample has over 200,000 distinct CDR3 sequences, with roughly 15% found just once. The sample taken for sequencing was PBMCs. The receptors here all came from a human donor in good health (CMV status not recorded). Some clones in this sample may be carry-over from other donors' samples.

The V and J genes are TRBV28 and TRBJ2-5, with unresolved D. The V gene's germline CDR1 is MDHEN and CDR2 SYDVKM. Trimming pared 7 bases from V and 5 bases from J, leaving 14 bases between. There are 13 residues in the CDR3. The DNA for the CDR3 is TGTGCCAGCAACAAGGGCAAAGGGGAGACCCAGTACTTC. This encodes CASNKGKGETQYF.

The chain has TRBV5-4 and TRBJ1-2; no reliable D call. This CDR3 is built from 15 residues. Germline assignment: CDR1 SGHNT and CDR2 YYREEE (reference sequence). V was cut by 0 bases and J by 3 bases, with 12 bases left in between. This CDR3 is CASSLVGQEDYGYTF. CDR3 in DNA: TGTGCCAGCAGCTTGGTCGGGCAGGAAGACTATGGCTACACCTTC.

This clonotype was counted many times. The rearrangement links TRBV7-2 to TRBJ2-1; 8 nucleotides align to TRBD2. CDR1 is SGHTA and CDR2 is FQGNSA in the germline V gene. There are 14 residues in the CDR3. V trimming: 1 base; J trimming: 8 bases; junction bases outside the gene matches: 4. The CDR3 DNA sequence: TGTGCCAGCAGCTTAGTTGCGGGAGGTGATGAGCAGTTCTTC. This gives the protein CASSLVAGGDEQFF.

This clonotype was recorded many times. This chain uses TRBV7-2 with TRBJ2-1; 9 positions agree with TRBD2. J lost 0 bases, V lost 5 bases, and 8 bases had no gene match. The germline gives CDR1 SGHTA, CDR2 FQGNSA. This CDR3 is built from 17 residues. CDR3 DNA: TGTGCCAGCAGCCCCCGACTAGCGGTCCTCTCCTACAATGAGCAGTTCTTC. The encoded protein is CASSPRLAVLSYNEQFF.

This clonotype has a handful of counts. The rearrangement uses TRBV7-6 and TRBJ2-3, with a tentative D call TRBD2 (5 bases). V shed 6 bases and J shed 4 bases, with 14 bases lying between them. Germline V gene data show CDR1 as SGHVS and CDR2 as FNYEAQ. The CDR3 has 14 amino acids. The CDR3 sequence: CASSPLDFSDTQYF. The DNA for the CDR3 is TGTGCCAGCAGTCCACTGGACTTTTCAGATACGCAGTATTTT.

This clonotype was found many times. J is TRBJ2-7 and V is TRBV11-2, with 7 bases aligning to TRBD2. Germline CDR1 and CDR2: SGHAT and FQNNGV. V lost 4 bases, J lost 6 bases, and 12 bases stayed unmatched. There are 15 residues in the CDR3. CDR3 region: CASSSRLAGQGEQYF. DNA for the CDR3: TGTGCCAGCAGCTCCAGACTAGCCGGGCAGGGCGAGCAGTACTTC.

This clonotype was observed at least ten times. This chain joins TRBV7-9 and TRBJ2-6; weak D call: TRBD1 (9 bases). V was pared by 4 bases and J by 4 bases, with 20 bases between. CDR1 and CDR2 (germline): SEHNR, FQNEAQ (reference sequence). CDR3 size: 18 residues. CDR3 DNA: TGTGCCAGCAGCTCGGGGGGGACAGGGTCTTACGGGGCCAACGTCCTGACTTTC. Protein product: CASSSGGTGSYGANVLTF.

The chain joins TRBV10-3 to TRBJ2-5; D gene ambiguous. The V end lost 3 bases, the J end lost 4 bases, and 9 bases lay between the germline ends. Per germline, CDR1 ENHRY and CDR2 SYGVKD. The CDR3 loop spans 13 amino acids. The CDR3 bases are TGTGCCATCAGTGATCGATTGTTAGAGACCCAGTACTTC. Amino acid sequence: CAISDRLLETQYF.

This clonotype showed up many times. The genes are TRBV7-2 and TRBJ2-2; perhaps D is TRBD1 or TRBD2 (6 bases each). The CDR3 sequence is 15 residues long. Between the trimmed V and J ends, which lost 2 bases and 0 bases, there was a span of 7 bases. CDR1 SGHTA and CDR2 FQGNSA come from the germline V gene. The CDR3 region is CASSLRGPNTGELFF. The CDR3 region has the DNA TGTGCCAGCAGCTTACGGGGGCCGAACACCGGGGAGCTGTTTTTT. Variable domain in full (rest from reference TRBV7-2 and TRBJ2-2): GAGVSQSPSNKVTEKGKDVELRCDPISGHTALYWYRQSLGQGLEFLIYFQGNSAPDKSGLPSDRFSAERTGGSVSTLTIQRTQQEDSAVYLCASSLRGPNTGELFFGEGSRLTVL.

This clonotype showed up many times. The chain uses TRBV7-2 and TRBJ1-3; no reliable D call. The CDR3 spans 14 residues. The germline V and J ends were trimmed by 5 bases and 0 bases, with 8 bases remaining between them. Germline V CDR1 and CDR2: SGHTA, FQGNSA. In DNA, the CDR3 is TGTGCCAGCAGCCCGGGGAGCTCTGGAAACACCATATATTTT. As protein: CASSPGSSGNTIYF.

At least ten counts were recorded for this clonotype. The V and J genes are TRBV7-2 and TRBJ1-1, with a possible D match to TRBD1 (5 bases). Germline CDR1 and CDR2: SGHTA and FQGNSA. V shed 5 bases and J shed 0 bases, with 7 bases lying between them. This CDR3 comprises 13 residues. CDR3 region: CASSPTVNTEAFF. The CDR3 region has the DNA TGTGCCAGCAGCCCGACAGTGAACACTGAAGCTTTCTTT.

This clonotype was counted ten times or more. J is TRBJ1-2 and V is TRBV6-5; D gene ambiguous. The CDR3 is 12 amino acids. The ends were cut back, 5 bases at V and 8 bases at J, with 12 bases in the middle. Germline V CDR1 and CDR2: MNHEY, SVGAGI. The CDR3 sequence is CASSTGEGGYTF. The CDR3 DNA is TGTGCCAGCAGTACTGGGGAAGGGGGCTACACCTTC.

This clonotype was observed a few times. The rearrangement links TRBV5-6 to TRBJ1-6; no clear D gene. CDR3 length equals 16 residues. Trimming took 7 bases from V and 0 from J, leaving 14 bases between them. Germline V lookup: CDR1 SGHDT, CDR2 YYEEEE. As DNA, the CDR3 is TGTGCCAGCGAACTCTCATCCACCTCCTATAATTCACCCCTCCACTTT. This codes for CASELSSTSYNSPLHF.

This clonotype was recorded at least ten times. J is TRBJ2-1 and V is TRBV7-2, with 12 bases aligning to TRBD2. Germline CDR1 reads SGHTA; CDR2 reads FQGNSA. This CDR3 has 15 amino acids. V lost 5 bases and J lost 4; bases outside the gene matches: 3. The CDR3 sequence is CASSTTSGSYNEQFF. The CDR3 DNA reads as TGTGCCAGCAGCACGACTAGCGGGAGTTACAATGAGCAGTTCTTC.

This clonotype has a count of ten or more. The CDR3 region is CASSEFGRGLGNTEAFF. As DNA, the CDR3 is TGTGCCAGCAGTGAATTCGGCAGGGGGCTAGGTAACACTGAAGCTTTCTTT. This sequence joins TRBV25-1 and TRBJ1-1; 8 bases agree with TRBD1. This CDR3 comprises 17 residues. Germline V CDR1 and CDR2: MGHDK, SYGVNS. The J segment lost 2 bases and the V segment lost 1 base, leaving 9 bases of the junction unmatched.

In this sample, this clonotype turned up a few times. This sequence joins TRBV7-9 and TRBJ2-7; tentatively, D is TRBD2 (6 bases). The V and J ends lost 8 bases and 4 bases respectively, with 12 bases between them. This CDR3 has 12 residues. Germline loops: CDR1 SEHNR, CDR2 FQNEAQ (reference sequence). The CDR3 spells CASSGRGYEQYF. CDR3 DNA sequence: TGTGCCAGCTCAGGACGGGGGTACGAGCAGTACTTC.

The chain has TRBV4-2 and TRBJ1-5; a possible D gene is TRBD1 (5 bases). The germline V and J ends were trimmed by 0 bases and 4 bases, with 10 bases remaining between them. The CDR3 consists of 15 residues. Looked up from germline, CDR1 is LGHNA and CDR2 is YNFKEQ. The CDR3 bases are TGTGCCAGCAGCCAAGATATAGGGGAGAATCAGCCCCAGCATTTT. Encoded protein: CASSQDIGENQPQHF.

A few counts support this clonotype. This rearrangement joins TRBV29-1 to TRBJ1-2; D might be TRBD1 (5 bases). CDR1 is SQVTM, CDR2 ANQGSEA, per germline. The CDR3 is made up of 14 amino acids. V was shortened by 6 bases and J by 2 bases, with 16 bases between the two germline ends. CDR3 loop: CSVLTGGNNYGYTF. CDR3 in DNA: TGCAGCGTCCTCACAGGCGGGAACAACTATGGCTACACCTTC. The variable domain in full, with the rest retrieved from reference TRBV29-1 and TRBJ1-2, is SAVISQKPSRDICQRGTSLTIQCQVDSQVTMMFWYRQQPGQSLTLIATANQGSEATYESGFVIDKFPISRPNLTFSTLTVSNMSPEDSSIYLCSVLTGGNNYGYTFGSGTRLTVV.

The gene calls are TRBV29-1 and TRBJ2-1; D is perhaps TRBD1 (6 bases). Trimming removed 0 bases at V and 6 bases at J, with 12 bases between. CDR3 size: 14 residues. Germline loops: CDR1 SQVTM, CDR2 ANQGSEA. CDR3 protein: CSVEERTEFNEQFF. CDR3 sequence (DNA): TGCAGCGTTGAAGAGAGGACAGAATTCAATGAGCAGTTCTTC.

On this clonotype: This may come from a read error, since a much larger clone is one base off. The chain couples TRBV7-3 to TRBJ2-6; 9 bases agree with TRBD1. This CDR3 has 13 residues. Germline CDR1 and CDR2: SGHTA and FQGTGA. The V gene end was trimmed by 5 bases and the J gene end by 18 bases; junction bases not matched to a gene: 11. Here the CDR3 DNA reads TGTGCCAGCAGCGCGTCGGGACAGGGAATCCCGACTTTC. It translates to CASSASGQGIPTF.

At least ten counts were recorded for this clonotype. In DNA, the CDR3 is TGCAGCGTTGTTGCGGGAGGACACGAGCAGTACTTC. Translated, it gives CSVVAGGHEQYF. The genes are TRBV29-1 and TRBJ2-7, with 8 nucleotides matching TRBD2. V shed 4 bases, J shed 5 bases, and the junction held 4 bases outside the gene matches. The CDR3 covers 12 residues. Looked up from germline, CDR1 is SQVTM and CDR2 is ANQGSEA.